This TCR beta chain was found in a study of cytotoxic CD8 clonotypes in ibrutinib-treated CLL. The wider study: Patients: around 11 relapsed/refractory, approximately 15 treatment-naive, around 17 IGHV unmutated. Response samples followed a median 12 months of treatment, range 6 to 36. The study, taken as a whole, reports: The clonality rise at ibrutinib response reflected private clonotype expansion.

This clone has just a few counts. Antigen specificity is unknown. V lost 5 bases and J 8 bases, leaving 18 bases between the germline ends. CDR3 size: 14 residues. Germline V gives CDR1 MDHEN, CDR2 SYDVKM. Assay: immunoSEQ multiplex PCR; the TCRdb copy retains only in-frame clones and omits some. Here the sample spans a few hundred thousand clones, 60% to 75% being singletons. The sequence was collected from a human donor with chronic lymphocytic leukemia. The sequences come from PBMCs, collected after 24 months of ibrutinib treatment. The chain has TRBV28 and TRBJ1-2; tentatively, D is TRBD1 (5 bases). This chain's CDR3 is CASSPPGVGVGYTF. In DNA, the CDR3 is TGTGCCAGCAGTCCCCCCGGGGTGGGGGTCGGCTACACCTTC.